This T cell receptor beta chain was captured in a study of T cell responses to AZD1222 COVID-19 vaccine. To note about this clone: Its antigen is unknown.

The CDR3 extends over 15 amino acids. V was pared by 7 bases and J by 3 bases, with 9 bases of the junction left unmatched. Per the germline V gene, CDR1 is MDHEN and CDR2 is SYDVKM. TCRdb's copy holds only in-frame clones and misses some; the assay was immunoSEQ multiplex PCR. The sample includes 150,000 or so clones, 80% to 90% seen only once; the top ten take 3.5% to 5.5%. Study conclusions and caveats: In a largely white British group with more females than males, clonal diversity was possibly underestimated. Just 6 or 7 AZD1222 recipients were seropositive at baseline.

The chain links TRBV28 to TRBJ2-3; 8 bases map to TRBD1. This specimen was peripheral blood, taken 28 days after the second dose of the MenACWY control vaccine. The TCR was taken from an adult who received the MenACWY meningococcal vaccine as a control. CDR3 coding DNA: TGTGCCAGCAAAGAATACAGGGGGAGTACAGATACGCAGTATTTT. Its protein is CASKEYRGSTDTQYF.